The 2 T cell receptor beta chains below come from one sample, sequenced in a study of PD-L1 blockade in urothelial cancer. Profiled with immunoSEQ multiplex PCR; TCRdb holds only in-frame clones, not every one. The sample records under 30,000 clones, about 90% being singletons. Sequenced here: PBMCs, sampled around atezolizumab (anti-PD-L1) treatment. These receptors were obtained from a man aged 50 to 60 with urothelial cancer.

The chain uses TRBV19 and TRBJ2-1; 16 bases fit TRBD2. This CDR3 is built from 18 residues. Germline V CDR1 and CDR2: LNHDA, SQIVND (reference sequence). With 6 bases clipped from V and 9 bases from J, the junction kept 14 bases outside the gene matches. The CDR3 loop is CASSYRAPGLAGGGEQFF. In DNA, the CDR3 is TGTGCCAGTAGCTACAGGGCCCCGGGACTAGCGGGAGGGGGTGAGCAGTTCTTC. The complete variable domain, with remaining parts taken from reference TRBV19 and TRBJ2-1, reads DGGITQSPKYLFRKEGQNVTLSCEQNLNHDAMYWYRQDPGQGLRLIYYSQIVNDFQKGDIAEGYSVSREKKESFPLTVTSAQKNPTAFYLCASSYRAPGLAGGGEQFFGPGTRLTVL.

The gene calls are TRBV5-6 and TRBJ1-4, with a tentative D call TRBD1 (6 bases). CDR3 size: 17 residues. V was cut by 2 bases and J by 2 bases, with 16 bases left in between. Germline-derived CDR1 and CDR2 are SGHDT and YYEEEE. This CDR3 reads CASSLGQGIFTNEKLFF. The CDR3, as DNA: TGTGCCAGCAGCTTAGGTCAGGGGATTTTTACTAATGAAAAACTGTTTTTT.